This T cell receptor beta chain was identified in a study of cytomegalovirus exposure and HLA in healthy donors. Findings of the study overall: Previously analyzed data showed that most TCR beta V segments were productive at a frequency of about 87% or about 30%.

Both 60 Vbeta primers and 13 Jbeta primers went into the PCR. Assay used: immunoSEQ multiplex PCR; TCRdb lists only in-frame clones, some missing. This table has 85,000 to 110,000 clones, roughly three quarters appearing once. About this clone itself: Antigen specificity is unknown.

Per germline, CDR1 SGHRS and CDR2 YFSETQ. This CDR3 has 14 residues. Trimming took off 0 bases at V and 5 bases at J, with 11 bases between the two ends. Sequencing used PBMCs. This TCR was recovered from a woman under 30 in good health and CMV-seropositive. The chain recombines TRBV5-1 with TRBJ1-1; tentative D call: TRBD1 (5 bases). The CDR3 region has the DNA TGCGCCAGCAGCTTGGAATTCGCAGGGACTGAAGCTTTCTTT. Its protein is CASSLEFAGTEAFF.